The 21 T cell receptor beta chains below all came from one sample that was sequenced in a study of cytotoxic CD8 clonotypes in ibrutinib-treated CLL. The repertoire was sequenced with immunoSEQ multiplex PCR; TCRdb's copy has only in-frame clones and lacks some. Of about 130,000 clones in the sample, 80% to 85% were seen once. The sample in question was PBMCs, obtained after 24 months of ibrutinib treatment. The receptors derive from a human donor with chronic lymphocytic leukemia.

The rearrangement joins TRBV27 to TRBJ1-1; 7 positions match TRBD1. CDR1 and CDR2 (germline): MNHEY, SMNVEV (reference sequence). The CDR3 extends over 16 amino acids. V lost 3 bases and J lost 0; bases outside the gene matches: 7. The CDR3 sequence: CASSFGGRGLNTEAFF. In DNA form, the CDR3 reads TGTGCCAGCAGTTTCGGGGGGAGGGGGCTGAACACTGAAGCTTTCTTT.

This sequence joins TRBV6-4 and TRBJ1-5; 8 bases are shared with TRBD1. V lost 10 bases and J lost 0; bases outside the gene matches: 5. Per germline, CDR1 MRHNA and CDR2 SNTAGT. The CDR3 contains 14 residues. CDR3 sequence reads: CATRTGNSNQPQHF. CDR3 in DNA: TGTGCCACCAGGACAGGGAATAGCAATCAGCCCCAGCATTTT.

This clone was observed once. The chain carries TRBV28 and TRBJ1-1; maybe TRBD1 (5 bases). Trimming removed 1 base at V and 1 base at J, with 16 bases between. This CDR3 is 17 amino acids long. Germline V CDR1 and CDR2: MDHEN, SYDVKM. CDR3 sequence reads: CASSLFPGQLPNTEAFF. The CDR3 DNA reads TGTGCCAGCAGTTTATTTCCAGGACAACTCCCGAACACTGAAGCTTTCTTT.

This clone was counted once. This chain connects TRBV6-5 to TRBJ2-5, with 7 positions matching TRBD2. Germline trimming cut 6 bases from V and 7 bases from J; bases unmatched to any gene: 8. Germline V CDR1 and CDR2: MNHEY, SVGAGI. This CDR3 has 13 residues. CDR3 in DNA: TGTGCCAGCAGAGGACTAGGTCCACGGACCCAGTACTTC. It translates to CASRGLGPRTQYF.

The rearrangement joins TRBV5-1 to TRBJ2-5; 7 bases match TRBD1. CDR1 and CDR2 (germline): SGHRS, YFSETQ. CDR3 length: 14 residues. V gave up 4 bases and J gave up 1 base; unmatched junction bases: 4. As DNA, the CDR3 is TGCGCCAGCAGCCAGCAGGGGGTCCAAGAGACCCAGTACTTC. Translation: CASSQQGVQETQYF.

The J gene is TRBJ1-5, the V gene TRBV7-2; maybe TRBD1 (5 bases). From germline, CDR1 is SGHTA and CDR2 FQGNSA. With 6 bases removed from V and 5 bases from J, the gap between germline ends came to 14 bases. There are 14 residues in the CDR3. The CDR3 DNA reads TGTGCCAGCAGGTTGGGGGGGGTGGATCAGCCCCAGCATTTT. Protein: CASRLGGVDQPQHF.

V is TRBV6-6 and J is TRBJ2-5, with TRBD2 matching 12 bases. With V trimmed by 7 bases and J by 2 bases, 5 bases remained unmatched. This CDR3 region has 15 residues. From germline, CDR1 is MNHNY and CDR2 SVGAGI (reference sequence). CDR3 sequence reads: CASTGLAGGQETQYF. In nucleotides, the CDR3 is TGTGCCAGCACGGGGCTAGCGGGGGGGCAAGAGACCCAGTACTTC.

This chain links TRBV7-9 with TRBJ2-1; the D gene is possibly TRBD1 (6 bases). Germline V gives CDR1 SEHNR, CDR2 FQNEAQ (reference sequence). V lost 0 bases and J 12 bases, leaving 12 bases between the germline ends. This CDR3 is 13 amino acids long. CDR3 bases: TGTGCCAGCAGCTTAGCTGAAACGACAGGGCAGTTCTTC. Translating gives CASSLAETTGQFF.

The rearrangement links TRBV30 to TRBJ2-1, with D possibly called TRBD1 or TRBD2 (5 bases each). CDR1 and CDR2 (germline): GTSNPN, SVGIG (reference sequence). Trimming pared 2 bases from V and 8 bases from J, leaving 25 bases between. The length of the CDR3 is 17 residues. The CDR3 sequence is CAWSSRIPGTMRDEQFF. In DNA, the CDR3 is TGTGCCTGGAGTTCGCGGATCCCCGGGACCATGAGAGATGAGCAGTTCTTC.

The chain joins TRBV7-9 to TRBJ2-7; D assignment may be TRBD1 or TRBD2 (6 bases each). V dropped 4 bases and J dropped 1 base, with 17 bases sitting between them. The CDR3 is made up of 16 amino acids. The germline V gene has CDR1 SEHNR and CDR2 FQNEAQ (reference sequence). The CDR3 region is CASSSNPRGGSYEQYF. The CDR3 nucleotides are TGTGCCAGCAGCTCAAACCCTCGAGGGGGGTCCTACGAGCAGTACTTC.

This clone appeared once. The rearrangement links TRBV7-9 to TRBJ1-5; perhaps TRBD1 as D (6 bases). CDR1 is SEHNR, CDR2 FQNEAQ, per germline (reference sequence). CDR3 length: 14 residues. Trimming pared 4 bases from V and 1 base from J, leaving 8 bases between. Here the CDR3 reads CASSSQGSNQPQHF. CDR3 DNA: TGTGCCAGCAGCTCACAGGGAAGCAATCAGCCCCAGCATTTT. The full variable domain, rest sourced from reference TRBV7-9 and TRBJ1-5, is DTGVSQNPRHKITKRGQNVTFRCDPISEHNRLYWYRQTLGQGPEFLTYFQNEAQLEKSRLLSDRFSAERPKGSFSTLEIQRTEQGDSAMYLCASSSQGSNQPQHFGDGTRLSIL.

This clone was seen only once. This chain uses TRBV19 with TRBJ2-7, with TRBD1 identical over 8 bases. V gave up 3 bases and J gave up 3 bases; unmatched junction bases: 7. Germline V gene sequence: CDR1 LNHDA, CDR2 SQIVND (reference sequence). The CDR3 covers 15 residues. CDR3 sequence: CASSIAQGAFYEQYF. CDR3 DNA: TGTGCCAGTAGTATCGCTCAGGGGGCTTTCTACGAGCAGTACTTC.

This clone was detected only once. The rearrangement links TRBV15 to TRBJ1-1; weak D call: TRBD1 (5 bases). CDR3 size: 16 residues. CDR1 is LNHNV and CDR2 is YYDKDF in the germline V gene (reference sequence). The V gene lost 3 bases and the J gene lost 1 base, with 15 bases spanning the gap. The CDR3 sequence is CATSRFVGRGNTEAFF. CDR3 coding DNA: TGTGCCACCAGCAGGTTCGTGGGGCGCGGGAACACTGAAGCTTTCTTT.

The V call is TRBV29-1, the J call TRBJ2-5, with TRBD2 identical over 12 bases. The CDR3 totals 12 residues. The V gene's germline CDR1 is SQVTM and CDR2 ANQGSEA. The V gene end was trimmed by 7 bases and the J gene end by 9 bases; junction bases not matched to a gene: 6. CDR3 sequence: CSASGTSGSQYF. The CDR3 DNA reads TGCAGCGCATCCGGGACTAGCGGGTCCCAGTACTTC. The full variable domain, in which reference TRBV29-1 and TRBJ2-5 provide the parts outside the CDR3, is SAVISQKPSRDICQRGTSLTIQCQVDSQVTMMFWYRQQPGQSLTLIATANQGSEATYESGFVIDKFPISRPNLTFSTLTVSNMSPEDSSIYLCSASGTSGSQYFGPGTRLLVL.

The V call is TRBV4-3, the J call TRBJ2-7, with 7 nucleotides matching TRBD2. This CDR3 spans 15 amino acids. Germline assignment: CDR1 LGHNA and CDR2 YSLEER. The V segment lost 1 base and the J segment 4 bases; nucleotides outside the gene matches: 7. CDR3 loop: CASSQVMGGKYEQYF. The CDR3 bases are TGCGCCAGCAGCCAAGTCATGGGAGGGAAGTACGAGCAGTACTTC.

This rearrangement joins TRBV11-3 to TRBJ2-5; 9 bases are shared with TRBD1. The CDR3 runs to 15 residues. CDR1 SGHNT and CDR2 YENEEA come from the germline V gene. J was trimmed by 2 bases and V by 3 bases; bases with no gene match: 4. CDR3 in amino acids: CASSFRQGGQETQYF. DNA for the CDR3: TGTGCCAGCAGCTTCAGACAGGGGGGTCAAGAGACCCAGTACTTC.

In its sample, this clone was seen a few times. The J gene is TRBJ1-4, the V gene TRBV28; D unresolved. Germline V gene lookup returns CDR1 MDHEN and CDR2 SYDVKM. V was clipped by 8 bases and J by 10 bases, with 2 bases between them. CDR3 length: 8 amino acids. The DNA of the CDR3 is TGTGCCAGCGGAAAACTGTTTTTT. As protein: CASGKLFF.

The chain is built from TRBV5-1 and TRBJ1-1, with D uncertain. Trimming stripped 0 bases from V and 2 bases from J, with 14 bases between. The germline V gene encodes CDR1 SGHRS and CDR2 YFSETQ. The CDR3 loop spans 16 amino acids. The CDR3 coding sequence is TGCGCCAGCAGCTTGGATGGCGGATTCTCTAACACTGAAGCTTTCTTT. Translation gives CASSLDGGFSNTEAFF.

The genes are TRBV19 and TRBJ1-3; 7 bases align to TRBD1. The length of the CDR3 is 13 residues. Per germline, CDR1 LNHDA and CDR2 SQIVND (reference sequence). V shed 7 bases, J shed 4 bases, and the junction held 4 bases outside the gene matches. DNA for the CDR3: TGTGCCAGTAACAGGGGTCTCGGAAACACCATATATTTT. Amino acids: CASNRGLGNTIYF.

The chain employs TRBV11-3 and TRBJ2-2; D is unclear. V dropped 3 bases and J dropped 7 bases, with 9 bases sitting between them. The germline gives CDR1 SGHNT, CDR2 YENEEA. The CDR3 length is 13 residues. The chain's CDR3 is CASSFSSGGELFF. Here the CDR3 DNA reads TGTGCCAGCAGCTTCTCCTCTGGCGGGGAGCTGTTTTTT.

The chain recombines TRBV2 with TRBJ1-1; D gene ambiguous. V lost 7 bases and J lost 2, with 14 bases in between. The CDR3 runs to 14 residues. Germline CDR1 SNHLY, CDR2 FYNNEI. CDR3 sequence reads: CASIAGIGNTEAFF. The CDR3 bases are TGTGCCAGCATAGCGGGGATAGGAAACACTGAAGCTTTCTTT.